The T cell receptor beta chain under discussion was sequenced for a study of cytomegalovirus exposure and HLA in healthy donors. Study outcomes and limitations: With further analysis later on, most CMV-associated TCR beta chains appeared HLA-restricted. Reports indicated that the classifier achieved high specificity and sensitivity in diagnosing cytomegalovirus status. Presence/absence analyses rested on an assumption that sequencing depth was roughly uniform across donors.

The length of the CDR3 is 13 residues. Trimming took 3 bases from V and 2 from J, leaving 7 bases between them. CDR1 and CDR2 (germline): MDHEN, SYDVKM. As regards this clone: Its target is not known.

60 Vbeta and 13 Jbeta primers were used in PCR. The assay was immunoSEQ multiplex PCR, and TCRdb's table has in-frame clones only and misses some. The sample contains under 150,000 clones, around 80% of which appear only once. The specimen was PBMCs. V gene TRBV28 combines with J gene TRBJ2-5; D not resolved. This receptor was taken from a man between 40 and 49 years old in good health and CMV-seropositive. CDR3: CASSLASQETQYF. In DNA, the CDR3 is TGTGCCAGCAGTTTGGCTAGTCAAGAGACCCAGTACTTC.